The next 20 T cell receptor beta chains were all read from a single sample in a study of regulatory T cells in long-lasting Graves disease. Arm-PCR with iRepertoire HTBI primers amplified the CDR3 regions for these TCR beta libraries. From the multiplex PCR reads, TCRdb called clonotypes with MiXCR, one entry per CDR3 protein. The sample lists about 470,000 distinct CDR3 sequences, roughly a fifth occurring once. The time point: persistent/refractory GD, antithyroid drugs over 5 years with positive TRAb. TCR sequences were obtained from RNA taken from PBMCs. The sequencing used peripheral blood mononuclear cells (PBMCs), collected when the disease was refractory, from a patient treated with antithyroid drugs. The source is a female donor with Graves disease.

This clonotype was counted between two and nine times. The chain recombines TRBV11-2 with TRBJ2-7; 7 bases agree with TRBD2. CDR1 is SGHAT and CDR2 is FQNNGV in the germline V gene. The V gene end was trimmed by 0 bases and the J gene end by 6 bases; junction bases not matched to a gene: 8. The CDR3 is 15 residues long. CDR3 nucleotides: TGTGCCAGCAGCTTAGACGGACTAGGGTCCCTCGAGCAGTACTTC. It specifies CASSLDGLGSLEQYF.

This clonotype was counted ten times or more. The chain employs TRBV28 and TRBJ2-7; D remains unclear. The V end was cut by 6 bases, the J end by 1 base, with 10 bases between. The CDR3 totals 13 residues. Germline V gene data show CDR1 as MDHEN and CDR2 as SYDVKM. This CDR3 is CASSPAPSYEQYF. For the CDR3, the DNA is TGTGCCAGCAGCCCCGCGCCGTCCTACGAGCAGTACTTC. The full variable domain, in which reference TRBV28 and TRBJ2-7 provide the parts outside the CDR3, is DVKVTQSSRYLVKRTGEKVFLECVQDMDHENMFWYRQDPGLGLRLIYFSYDVKMKEKGDIPEGYSVSREKKERFSLILESASTNQTSMYLCASSPAPSYEQYFGPGTRLTVT.

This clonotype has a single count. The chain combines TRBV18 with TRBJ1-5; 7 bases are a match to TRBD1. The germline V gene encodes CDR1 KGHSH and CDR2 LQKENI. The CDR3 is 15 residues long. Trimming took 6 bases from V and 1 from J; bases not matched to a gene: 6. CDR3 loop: CASSPTGNSNQPQHF. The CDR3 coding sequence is TGTGCCAGCTCGCCGACAGGGAACAGCAATCAGCCCCAGCATTTT.

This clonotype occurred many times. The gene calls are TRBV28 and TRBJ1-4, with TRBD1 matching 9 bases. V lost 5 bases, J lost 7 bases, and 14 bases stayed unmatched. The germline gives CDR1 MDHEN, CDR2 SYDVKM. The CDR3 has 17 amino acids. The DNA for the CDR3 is TGTGCCAGCAGTACCTTAACAGGGGGCGGAACAGGTGAAAAACTGTTTTTT. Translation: CASSTLTGGGTGEKLFF.

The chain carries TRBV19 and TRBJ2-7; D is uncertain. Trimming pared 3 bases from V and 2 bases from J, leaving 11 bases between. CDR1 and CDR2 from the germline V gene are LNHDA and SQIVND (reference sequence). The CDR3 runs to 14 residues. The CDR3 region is CASSITGSTYEQYF. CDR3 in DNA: TGTGCCAGTAGTATCACCGGTTCCACCTACGAGCAGTACTTC.

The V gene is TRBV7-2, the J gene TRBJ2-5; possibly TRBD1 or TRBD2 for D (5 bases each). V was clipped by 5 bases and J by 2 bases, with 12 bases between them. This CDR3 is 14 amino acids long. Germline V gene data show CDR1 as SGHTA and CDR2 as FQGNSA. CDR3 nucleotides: TGTGCCAGCAGCCGCCCGGGGCGTCAAGAGACCCAGTACTTC. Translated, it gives CASSRPGRQETQYF.

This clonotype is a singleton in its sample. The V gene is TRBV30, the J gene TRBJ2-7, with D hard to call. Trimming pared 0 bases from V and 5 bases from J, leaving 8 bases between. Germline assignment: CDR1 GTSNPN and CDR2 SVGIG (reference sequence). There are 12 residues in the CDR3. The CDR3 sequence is CAWSVPEDEQYF. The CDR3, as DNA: TGTGCCTGGAGTGTACCGGAAGACGAGCAGTACTTC.

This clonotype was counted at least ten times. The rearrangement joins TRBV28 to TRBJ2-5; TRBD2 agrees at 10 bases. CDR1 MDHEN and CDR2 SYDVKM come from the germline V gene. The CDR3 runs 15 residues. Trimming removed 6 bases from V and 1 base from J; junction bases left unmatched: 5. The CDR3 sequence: CASSSSGRGQETQYF. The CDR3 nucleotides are TGTGCCAGCAGCTCCAGCGGGAGGGGCCAAGAGACCCAGTACTTC.

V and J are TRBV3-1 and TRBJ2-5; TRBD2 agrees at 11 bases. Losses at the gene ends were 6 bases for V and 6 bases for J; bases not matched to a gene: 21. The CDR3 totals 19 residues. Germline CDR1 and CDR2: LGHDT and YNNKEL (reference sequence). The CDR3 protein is CASRVAGTSGGEGGKTQYF. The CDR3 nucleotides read TGTGCCAGCAGGGTCGCCGGGACTAGCGGCGGAGAGGGGGGAAAGACCCAGTACTTC.

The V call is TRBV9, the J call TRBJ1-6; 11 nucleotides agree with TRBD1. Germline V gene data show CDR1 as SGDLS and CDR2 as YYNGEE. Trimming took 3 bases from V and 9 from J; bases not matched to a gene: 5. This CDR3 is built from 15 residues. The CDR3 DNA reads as TGTGCCAGCAGCGGGGGGGGACAGGGGGTTTCACCCCTCCACTTT. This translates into CASSGGGQGVSPLHF.

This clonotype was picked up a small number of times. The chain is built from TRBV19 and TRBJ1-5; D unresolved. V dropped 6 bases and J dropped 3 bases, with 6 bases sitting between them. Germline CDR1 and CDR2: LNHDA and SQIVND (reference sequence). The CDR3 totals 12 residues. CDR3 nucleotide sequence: TGTGCCAGTAGGCGGGACAATCAGCCCCAGCATTTT. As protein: CASRRDNQPQHF. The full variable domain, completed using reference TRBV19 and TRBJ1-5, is DGGITQSPKYLFRKEGQNVTLSCEQNLNHDAMYWYRQDPGQGLRLIYYSQIVNDFQKGDIAEGYSVSREKKESFPLTVTSAQKNPTAFYLCASRRDNQPQHFGDGTRLSIL.

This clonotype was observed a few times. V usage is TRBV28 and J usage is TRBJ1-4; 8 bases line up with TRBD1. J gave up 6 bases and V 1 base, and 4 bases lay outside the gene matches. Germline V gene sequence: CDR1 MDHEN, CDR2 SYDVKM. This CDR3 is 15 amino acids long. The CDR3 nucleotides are TGTGCCAGCAGTTTATCTCAGGGGGCATATGAAAAACTGTTTTTT. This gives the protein CASSLSQGAYEKLFF.

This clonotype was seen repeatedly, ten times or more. DNA of the CDR3: TGTGCCAGCAGCCAGACCGGGACAGGGAAAGAAAAACTGTTTTTT. It codes for CASSQTGTGKEKLFF. The rearrangement uses TRBV3-1 and TRBJ1-4; 9 bases agree with TRBD1. Germline V gene lookup returns CDR1 LGHDT and CDR2 YNNKEL (reference sequence). V shed 3 bases, J shed 8 bases, and the junction held 7 bases outside the gene matches. This CDR3 has 15 residues.

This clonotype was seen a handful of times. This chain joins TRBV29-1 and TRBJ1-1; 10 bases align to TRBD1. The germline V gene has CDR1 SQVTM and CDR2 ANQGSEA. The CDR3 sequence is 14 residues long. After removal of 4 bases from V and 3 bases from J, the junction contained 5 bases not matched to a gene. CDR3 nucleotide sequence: TGCAGCGTTGGGCCGGGACAGGGGTACACTGAAGCTTTCTTT. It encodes CSVGPGQGYTEAFF.

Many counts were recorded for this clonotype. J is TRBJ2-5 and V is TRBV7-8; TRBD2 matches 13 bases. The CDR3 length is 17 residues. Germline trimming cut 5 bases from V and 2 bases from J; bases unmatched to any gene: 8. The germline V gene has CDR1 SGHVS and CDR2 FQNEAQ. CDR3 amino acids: CASSPSRGLAGQETQYF. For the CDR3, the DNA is TGTGCCAGCAGCCCGAGCCGGGGACTAGCGGGGCAAGAGACCCAGTACTTC.

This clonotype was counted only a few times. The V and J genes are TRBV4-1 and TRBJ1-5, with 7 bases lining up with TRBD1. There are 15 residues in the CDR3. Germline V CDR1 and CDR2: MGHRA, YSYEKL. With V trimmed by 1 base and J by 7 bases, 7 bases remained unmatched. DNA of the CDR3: TGCGCCAGCAGCCAAGTGACAGGGCTCGGGCAGCCCCAGCATTTT. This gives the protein CASSQVTGLGQPQHF.

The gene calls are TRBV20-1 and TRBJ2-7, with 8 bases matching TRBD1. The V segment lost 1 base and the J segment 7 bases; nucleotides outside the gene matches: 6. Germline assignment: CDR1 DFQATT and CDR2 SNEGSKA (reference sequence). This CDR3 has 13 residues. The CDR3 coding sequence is TGCAGTGCTAGAGCGACAGGGGTGGGGGAGCAGTACTTC. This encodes CSARATGVGEQYF.

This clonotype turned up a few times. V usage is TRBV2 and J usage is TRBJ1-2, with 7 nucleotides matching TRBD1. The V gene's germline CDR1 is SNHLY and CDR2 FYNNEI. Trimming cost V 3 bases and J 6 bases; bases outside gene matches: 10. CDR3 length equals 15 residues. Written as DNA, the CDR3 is TGTGCCAGCAGTGACACCCGACAGGGTTTGAATGGCTACACCTTC. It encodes CASSDTRQGLNGYTF.

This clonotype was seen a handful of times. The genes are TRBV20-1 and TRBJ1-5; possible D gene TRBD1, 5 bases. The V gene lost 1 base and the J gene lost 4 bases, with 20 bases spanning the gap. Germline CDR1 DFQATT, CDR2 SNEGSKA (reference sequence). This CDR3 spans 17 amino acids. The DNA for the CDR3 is TGCAGTGCTAGAGGGAGCAGGGCCCGTGCCCTAAATCAGCCCCAGCATTTT. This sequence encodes CSARGSRARALNQPQHF.

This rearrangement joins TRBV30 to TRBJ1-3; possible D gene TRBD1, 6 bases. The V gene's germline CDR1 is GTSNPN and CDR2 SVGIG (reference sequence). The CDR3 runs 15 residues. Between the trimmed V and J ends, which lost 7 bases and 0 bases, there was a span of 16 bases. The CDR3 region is CASPRTANSGNTIYF. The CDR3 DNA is TGTGCCTCCCCCAGGACAGCTAACTCTGGAAACACCATATATTTT. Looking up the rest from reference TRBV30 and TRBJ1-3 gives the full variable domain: SQTIHQWPATLVQPVGSPLSLECTVEGTSNPNLYWYRQAAGRGLQLLFYSVGIGQISSEVPQNLSASRPQDRQFILSSKKLLLSDSGFYLCASPRTANSGNTIYFGEGSWLTVV.